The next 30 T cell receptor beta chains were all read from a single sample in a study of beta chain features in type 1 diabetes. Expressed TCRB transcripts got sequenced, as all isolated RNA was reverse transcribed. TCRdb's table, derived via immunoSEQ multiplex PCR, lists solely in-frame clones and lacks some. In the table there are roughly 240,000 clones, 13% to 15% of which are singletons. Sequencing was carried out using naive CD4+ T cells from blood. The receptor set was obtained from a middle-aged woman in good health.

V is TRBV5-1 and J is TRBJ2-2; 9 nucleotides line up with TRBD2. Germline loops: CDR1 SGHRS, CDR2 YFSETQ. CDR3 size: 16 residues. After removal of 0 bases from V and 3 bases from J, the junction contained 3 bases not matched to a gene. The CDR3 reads CASSLGPSGDTGELFF. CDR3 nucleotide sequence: TGCGCCAGCAGCTTGGGTCCTAGCGGGGACACCGGGGAGCTGTTTTTT. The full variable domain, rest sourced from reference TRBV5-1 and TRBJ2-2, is KAGVTQTPRYLIKTRGQQVTLSCSPISGHRSVSWYQQTPGQGLQFLFEYFSETQRNKGNFPGRFSGRQFSNSRSEMNVSTLELGDSALYLCASSLGPSGDTGELFFGEGSRLTVL.

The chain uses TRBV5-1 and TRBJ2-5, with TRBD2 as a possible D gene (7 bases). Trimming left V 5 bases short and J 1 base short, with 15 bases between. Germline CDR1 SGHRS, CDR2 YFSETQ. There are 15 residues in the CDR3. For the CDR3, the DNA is TGCGCCAGCAGTTTTGGGGGGGGCCTCCAAGAGACCCAGTACTTC. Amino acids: CASSFGGGLQETQYF.

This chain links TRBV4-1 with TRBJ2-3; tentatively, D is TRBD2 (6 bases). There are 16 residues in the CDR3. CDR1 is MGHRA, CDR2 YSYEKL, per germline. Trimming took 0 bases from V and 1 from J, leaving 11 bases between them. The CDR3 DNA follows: TGCGCCAGCAGCCAAGACCCTAGCGCTGGCACAGATACGCAGTATTTT. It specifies CASSQDPSAGTDTQYF.

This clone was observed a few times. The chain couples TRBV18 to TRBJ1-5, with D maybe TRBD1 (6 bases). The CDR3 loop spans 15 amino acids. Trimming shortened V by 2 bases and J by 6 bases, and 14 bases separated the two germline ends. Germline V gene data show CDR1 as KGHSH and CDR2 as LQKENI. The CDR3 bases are TGTGCCAGCTCACCAAACGGGGGGCAGAGTCAGCCCCAGCATTTT. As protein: CASSPNGGQSQPQHF.

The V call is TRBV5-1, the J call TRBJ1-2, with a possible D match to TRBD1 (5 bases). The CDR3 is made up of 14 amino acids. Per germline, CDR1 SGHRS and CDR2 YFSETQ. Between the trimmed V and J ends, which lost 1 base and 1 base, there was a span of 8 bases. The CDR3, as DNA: TGCGCCAGCAGCTTGTCAGGGCTTAACTATGGCTACACCTTC. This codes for CASSLSGLNYGYTF.

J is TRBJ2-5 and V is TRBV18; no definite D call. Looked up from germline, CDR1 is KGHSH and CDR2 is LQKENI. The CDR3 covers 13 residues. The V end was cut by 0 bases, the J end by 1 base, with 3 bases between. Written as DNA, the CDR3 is TGTGCCAGCTCACCACCCGTCCAAGAGACCCAGTACTTC. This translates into CASSPPVQETQYF.

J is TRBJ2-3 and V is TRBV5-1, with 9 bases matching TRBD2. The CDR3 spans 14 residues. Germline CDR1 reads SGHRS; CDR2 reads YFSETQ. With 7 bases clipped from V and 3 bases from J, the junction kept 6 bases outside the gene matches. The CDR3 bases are TGCGCCAGCGGCGGGGGGGCCGTTACAGATACGCAGTATTTT. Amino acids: CASGGGAVTDTQYF.

CDR3 region: CASSGVPAGSNQPQHF. In DNA, the CDR3 is TGTGCCAGCAGTGGGGTCCCGGCGGGGAGCAATCAGCCCCAGCATTTT. The genes are TRBV6-1 and TRBJ1-5; unclear D gene. V dropped 4 bases and J dropped 1 base, with 14 bases sitting between them. The V gene's germline CDR1 is MNHNS and CDR2 SASEGT. CDR3 length: 16 amino acids.

CDR3 DNA sequence: TGCGCCAGTTCCCCGGGACAGGGGGCGAATGGCTACACCTTC. This gives the protein CASSPGQGANGYTF. V is TRBV5-1 and J is TRBJ1-2, with TRBD1 identical over 12 bases. The CDR3 is 14 residues long. The germline CDR1 and CDR2 sequences are SGHRS and YFSETQ. The trim removed 8 bases at V and 6 bases at J, leaving 8 bases unmatched.

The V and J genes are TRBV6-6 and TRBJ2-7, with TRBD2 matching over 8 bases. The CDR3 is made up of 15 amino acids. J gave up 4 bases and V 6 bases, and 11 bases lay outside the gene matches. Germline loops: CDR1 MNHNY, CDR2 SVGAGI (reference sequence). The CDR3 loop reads CASSPRGAGAYEQYF. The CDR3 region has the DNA TGTGCCAGCAGCCCCCGGGGAGCGGGAGCTTACGAGCAGTACTTC.

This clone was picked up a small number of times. The CDR3 reads CASSPRGMAAGGPNEQFF. Here the CDR3 DNA reads TGTGCCAGCAGCCCCCGGGGTATGGCGGCGGGGGGGCCGAATGAGCAGTTCTTC. The chain combines TRBV7-9 with TRBJ2-1, with TRBD2 matching over 9 bases. This CDR3 has 18 residues. Germline-derived CDR1 and CDR2 are SEHNR and FQNEAQ (reference sequence). V shed 5 bases and J 7 bases; nucleotides not matched to a gene: 18.

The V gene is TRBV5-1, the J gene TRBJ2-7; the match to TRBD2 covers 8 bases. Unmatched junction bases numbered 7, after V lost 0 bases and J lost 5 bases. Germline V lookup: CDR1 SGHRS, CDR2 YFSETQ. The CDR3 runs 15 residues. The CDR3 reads CASSLGLAGIDEQYF. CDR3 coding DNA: TGCGCCAGCAGCTTGGGGCTAGCGGGTATCGACGAGCAGTACTTC.

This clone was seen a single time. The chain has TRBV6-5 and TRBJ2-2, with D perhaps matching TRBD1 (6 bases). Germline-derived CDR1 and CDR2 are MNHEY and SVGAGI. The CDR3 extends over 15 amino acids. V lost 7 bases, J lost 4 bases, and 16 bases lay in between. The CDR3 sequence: CASTSGTKVTGELFF. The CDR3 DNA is TGTGCCAGCACTTCCGGGACAAAGGTCACCGGGGAGCTGTTTTTT.

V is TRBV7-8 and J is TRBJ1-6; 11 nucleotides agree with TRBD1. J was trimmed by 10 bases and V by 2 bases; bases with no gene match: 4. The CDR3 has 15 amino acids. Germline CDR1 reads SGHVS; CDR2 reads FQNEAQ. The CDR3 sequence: CASSLMDRGQSPLHF. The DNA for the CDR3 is TGTGCCAGCAGCTTAATGGACAGGGGGCAGTCACCCCTCCACTTT.

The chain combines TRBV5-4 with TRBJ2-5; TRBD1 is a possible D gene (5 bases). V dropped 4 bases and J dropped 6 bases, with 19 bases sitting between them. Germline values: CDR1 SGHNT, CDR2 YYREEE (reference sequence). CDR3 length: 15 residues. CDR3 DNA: TGTGCCAGCAGCCTGGGTCGTTCAGGGATGCAGACCCAGTACTTC. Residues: CASSLGRSGMQTQYF. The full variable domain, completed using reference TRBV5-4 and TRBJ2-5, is ETGVTQSPTHLIKTRGQQVTLRCSSQSGHNTVSWYQQALGQGPQFIFQYYREEENGRGNFPPRFSGLQFPNYSSELNVNALELDDSALYLCASSLGRSGMQTQYFGPGTRLLVL.

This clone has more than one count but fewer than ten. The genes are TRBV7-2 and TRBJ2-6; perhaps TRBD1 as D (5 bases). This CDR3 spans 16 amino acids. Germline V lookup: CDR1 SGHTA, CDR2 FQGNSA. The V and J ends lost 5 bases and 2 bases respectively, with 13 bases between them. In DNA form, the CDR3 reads TGTGCCAGCAGCCCAACGGACAACACTGGGGCCAACGTCCTGACTTTC. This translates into CASSPTDNTGANVLTF.

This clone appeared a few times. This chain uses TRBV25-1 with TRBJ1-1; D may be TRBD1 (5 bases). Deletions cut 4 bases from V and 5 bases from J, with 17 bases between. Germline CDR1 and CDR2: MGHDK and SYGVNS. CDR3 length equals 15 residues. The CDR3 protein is CASSAYAGGKTEAFF. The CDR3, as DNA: TGTGCCAGCAGTGCCTATGCGGGGGGGAAAACTGAAGCTTTCTTT.

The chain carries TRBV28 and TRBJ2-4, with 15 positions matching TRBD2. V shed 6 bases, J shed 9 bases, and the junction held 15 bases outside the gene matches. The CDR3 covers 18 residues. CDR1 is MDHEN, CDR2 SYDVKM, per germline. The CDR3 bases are TGTGCCAGCAGCTACGGGGGACTAGCGGGGGGCGAGGGTGTCATTCAGTACTTC. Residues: CASSYGGLAGGEGVIQYF.

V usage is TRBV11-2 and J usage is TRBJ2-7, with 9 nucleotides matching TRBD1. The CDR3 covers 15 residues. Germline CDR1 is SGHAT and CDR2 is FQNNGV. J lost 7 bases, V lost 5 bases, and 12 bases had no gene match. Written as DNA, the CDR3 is TGTGCCAGCAGCGCGCTCCGGGACAGGGCCGGGGAGCAGTACTTC. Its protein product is CASSALRDRAGEQYF.

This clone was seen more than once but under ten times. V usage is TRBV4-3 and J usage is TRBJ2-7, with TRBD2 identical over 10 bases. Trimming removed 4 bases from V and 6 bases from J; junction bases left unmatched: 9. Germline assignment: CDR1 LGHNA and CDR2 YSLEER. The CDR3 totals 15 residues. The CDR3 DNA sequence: TGCGCCAGCAGCCTCGGTAGCGGGGGGTTGGGCGAGCAGTACTTC. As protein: CASSLGSGGLGEQYF.

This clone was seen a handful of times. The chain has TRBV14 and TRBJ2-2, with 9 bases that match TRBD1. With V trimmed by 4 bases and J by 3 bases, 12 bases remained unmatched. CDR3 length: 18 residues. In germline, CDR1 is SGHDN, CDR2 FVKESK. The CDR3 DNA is TGTGCCAGCAGCCCCCTATCCCGGACAGGGGAAGACACCGGGGAGCTGTTTTTT. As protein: CASSPLSRTGEDTGELFF.

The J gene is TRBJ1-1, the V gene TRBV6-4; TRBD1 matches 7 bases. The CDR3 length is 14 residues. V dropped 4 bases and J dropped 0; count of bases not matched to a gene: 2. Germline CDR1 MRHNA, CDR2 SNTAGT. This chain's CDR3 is CASSADRMNTEAFF. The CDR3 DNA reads TGTGCCAGCAGTGCGGACAGGATGAACACTGAAGCTTTCTTT.

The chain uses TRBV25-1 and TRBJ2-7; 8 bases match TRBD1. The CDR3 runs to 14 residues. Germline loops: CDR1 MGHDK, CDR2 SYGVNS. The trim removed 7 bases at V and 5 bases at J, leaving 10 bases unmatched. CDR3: CASTSGQGFHEQYF. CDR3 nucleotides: TGTGCCAGCACATCCGGACAGGGTTTCCACGAGCAGTACTTC.

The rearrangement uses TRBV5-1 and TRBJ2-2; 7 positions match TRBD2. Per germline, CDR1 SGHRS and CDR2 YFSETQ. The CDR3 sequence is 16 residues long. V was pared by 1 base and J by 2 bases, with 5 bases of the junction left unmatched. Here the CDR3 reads CASSLRGGSNTGELFF. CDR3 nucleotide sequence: TGCGCCAGCAGCTTGCGCGGGGGAAGTAACACCGGGGAGCTGTTTTTT.

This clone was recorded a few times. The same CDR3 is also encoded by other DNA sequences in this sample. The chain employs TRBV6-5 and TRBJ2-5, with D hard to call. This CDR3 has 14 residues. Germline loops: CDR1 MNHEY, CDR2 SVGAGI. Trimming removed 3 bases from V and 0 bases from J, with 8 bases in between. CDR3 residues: CASSYSLYQETQYF. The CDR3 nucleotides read TGTGCCAGCAGTTATAGTTTGTACCAAGAGACCCAGTACTTC.

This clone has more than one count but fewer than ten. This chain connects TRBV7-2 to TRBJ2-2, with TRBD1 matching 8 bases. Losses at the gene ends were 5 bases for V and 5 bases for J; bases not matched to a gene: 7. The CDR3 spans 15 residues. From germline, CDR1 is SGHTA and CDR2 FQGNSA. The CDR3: CASSPRQGRTGELFF. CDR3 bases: TGTGCCAGCAGCCCACGACAGGGGAGGACCGGGGAGCTGTTTTTT.

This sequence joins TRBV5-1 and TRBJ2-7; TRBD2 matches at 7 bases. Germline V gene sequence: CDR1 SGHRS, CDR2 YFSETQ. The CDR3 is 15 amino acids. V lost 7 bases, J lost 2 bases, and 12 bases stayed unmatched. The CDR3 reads CASFRSPGGTYEQYF. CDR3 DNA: TGCGCCAGCTTCCGCTCCCCGGGAGGAACCTACGAGCAGTACTTC.

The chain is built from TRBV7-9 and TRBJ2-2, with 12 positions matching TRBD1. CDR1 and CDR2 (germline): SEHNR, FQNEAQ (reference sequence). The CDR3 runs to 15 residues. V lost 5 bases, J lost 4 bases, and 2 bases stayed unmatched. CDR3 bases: TGTGCCAGCAGCAAGGGACAGGGGGCCACCGGGGAGCTGTTTTTT. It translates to CASSKGQGATGELFF.

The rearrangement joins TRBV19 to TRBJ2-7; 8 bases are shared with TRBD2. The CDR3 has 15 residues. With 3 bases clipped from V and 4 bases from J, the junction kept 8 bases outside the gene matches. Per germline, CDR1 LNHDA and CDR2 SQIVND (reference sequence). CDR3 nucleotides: TGTGCCAGTAGTATGCAAGGGCCGGGAGGGTACGAGCAGTACTTC. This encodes CASSMQGPGGYEQYF.

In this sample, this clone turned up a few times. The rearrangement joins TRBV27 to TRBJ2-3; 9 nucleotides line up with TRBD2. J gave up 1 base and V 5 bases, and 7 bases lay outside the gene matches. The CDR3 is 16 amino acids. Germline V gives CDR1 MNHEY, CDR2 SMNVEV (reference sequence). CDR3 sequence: CASSLLAGERTDTQYF. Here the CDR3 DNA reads TGTGCCAGCAGTCTATTAGCGGGGGAACGCACAGATACGCAGTATTTT.